This TCR beta chain emerged from a study of beta chain features in type 1 diabetes (dated by TCRdb to 2016 to 2018). Looking at the study overall: Patients and healthy donors did not differ in mean age, gender distribution, total cell number or subset yield. A total of 85 million to 110 million sorted cells were examined across all samples, and RNA yield correlated strongly with the number of cells per subset. The study compared TCRB repertoires of sorted circulating CD4+ T cell subsets between recently diagnosed type 1 diabetes patients and matched healthy donors. Whereas all 30 or so donors provided naive and central memory subsets, regulatory and stem cell-like memory subsets were isolated from just 8 patients and roughly 8 healthy donors. Findings and caveats that apply to the study as a whole: Shorter templates might have been favored by PCR, but patient and control samples were amplified and corrected together, so both groups would have been affected equally by any skew. In all four CD4+ subsets, TCRB CDR3 length was moderately but significantly shorter in type 1 diabetes patients. Patients with type 1 diabetes made fewer insertions and deleted more nucleotides at VDJ recombination sites, implying thymic rearrangement abnormalities. Because small numbers of individuals were included in the HLA sub-analyses, any influence of HLA type on TCRB rearrangement was left unresolved. Sequencing cDNA rather than genomic DNA could over-represent highly expressing activated cells, although activation and CD3 levels did not differ between groups. Naive, central memory and regulatory TCRB repertoires appeared to be more alike among patients than among healthy donors.

The CDR3 covers 14 residues, taking in both the cysteine and the phenylalanine. The read is trimmed to its CDR3 DNA, 42 bases read in frame from base 1. According to the germline V gene, CDR1 reads LGHNT and CDR2 reads FRNRAP. The V end gives up 7 bases and the J end 5 bases, leaving 8 bases in the junction not matched to a gene. In regard to this clone: The specificity of this receptor is unknown. Within one base of it there is no much larger clone, and no base qualities were kept.

The entire amount of isolated RNA was reverse transcribed using the High Capacity cDNA Reverse Transcription Kit, so the sequenced TCRB transcripts were expressed ones. Deep immunoSEQ sequencing was applied to naive, central memory and regulatory T cell samples, giving an average of roughly 3.3 million total reads per sample. After sorted cells were lysed in RLT buffer, RNA was extracted with DNase-treated RNeasy Micro or Mini kits, with the choice depending on cell number. To prevent cross-contamination, every cell subset was processed on its own, while patient and healthy donor samples were processed together. Using the immunoSEQ multiplex PCR, TCRB sequences were amplified from cDNA into 87-bp fragments spanning the CDR3 region. Sequencing of the amplicons was done on the Illumina HiSeq platform. The paper's data handling went like this. Synthetic template baselines were used to correct PCR bias computationally, reads within Hamming distance 2 were collapsed together, and singletons that could not be merged were discarded. Reads were aligned against IMGT so that V, D and J genes, CDR3 length and insertions or deletions at six rearrangement sites could be assigned. Within each subset, clonotype counts were normalized to sorted cell number, and only after that were true diversity and Gini coefficients computed with the tcR R package. Repertoire sharing was quantified using the overlap coefficient calculated on TCRB nucleotide sequences. As a proxy for the pre-selection repertoire, out-of-frame TCRB sequences from naive cells were analyzed. TCRdb mirrors the immuneACCESS table, restricted to in-frame sequences. Some clones are absent from its copies; in checked studies, under half trace to an unresolved V gene, and the reason for the others is unknown. For V, J and clone size, that table is used; D and trimming come from the DNA. This sample lists 330,000 or so clones; less than 20% were detected once. In total, the top ten clones hold about 0.045% of the sample.

From each donor, a single peripheral blood sample of 100 to 150 mL on average was drawn into heparinised tubes. Naive, central memory, regulatory and stem cell-like memory CD4+ T cells were sorted on a BD FACSAria II using a panel including CD45RO, CCR7, CD25, CD127, CD95 and CD27. Purity was above 98% for every sorted population. Right away, PBMCs were isolated by Lymphoprep density gradient centrifugation and were stained directly, with no culture step. So that batch effects would be minimized, each experiment stained and sorted samples in pairs, pairing one healthy donor with one patient. Rearrangement joined TRBV12-5 to TRBJ2-1, with TRBD1 matching 7 junction bases. The sequence came from a woman between 18 and 29 years old in good health. What was sequenced was naive CD4+ T cells from blood. The meaning of the sample's cell subset or site label: true naive CD4+ T cells. The DNA is as follows: TGTGCTAGTGTCCTCGGACAGGTTGACAATGAGCAGTTCTTC. Translated, it reads CASVLGQVDNEQFF.